The TCR beta chain under discussion was sequenced for a study of post-analysis software for immune sequencing data. Incorporated into the TCR beta cDNA libraries were unique molecular identifiers, which served to reduce PCR and sequencing biases. TCRdb reanalysed the PCR reads using MiXCR and keeps one entry per CDR3 protein. The sample lists around 160,000 distinct CDR3 sequences; about 37% were seen once. The sample holds one count of this clonotype. There are 15 residues in the CDR3. Per germline, CDR1 MNHNS and CDR2 SASEGT. V was clipped by 5 bases and J by 7 bases; unmatched bases: 12. This chain joins TRBV6-1 and TRBJ2-7; 9 bases agree with TRBD2. The TCR originated in a girl aged 10 to 17 with multiple sclerosis. The material sequenced was blood, taken after autologous hematopoietic stem cell transplantation. The CDR3 DNA reads as TGTGCCAGCAGTACGAGGCGGGAGGGTCGTCGGGAGCAGTACTTC. It encodes CASSTRREGRREQYF.